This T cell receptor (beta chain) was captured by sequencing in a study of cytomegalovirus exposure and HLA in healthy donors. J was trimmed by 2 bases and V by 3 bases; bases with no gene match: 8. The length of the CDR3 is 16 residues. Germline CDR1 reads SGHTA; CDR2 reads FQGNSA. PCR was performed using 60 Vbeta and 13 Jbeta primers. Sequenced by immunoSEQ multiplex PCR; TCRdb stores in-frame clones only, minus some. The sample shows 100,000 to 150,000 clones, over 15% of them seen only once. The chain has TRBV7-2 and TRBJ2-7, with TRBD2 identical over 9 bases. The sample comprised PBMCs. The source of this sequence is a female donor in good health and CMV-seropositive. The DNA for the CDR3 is TGTGCCAGCAGCTTCGGTTCTAGCGGGGTCCCCTACGAGCAGTACTTC. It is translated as CASSFGSSGVPYEQYF.